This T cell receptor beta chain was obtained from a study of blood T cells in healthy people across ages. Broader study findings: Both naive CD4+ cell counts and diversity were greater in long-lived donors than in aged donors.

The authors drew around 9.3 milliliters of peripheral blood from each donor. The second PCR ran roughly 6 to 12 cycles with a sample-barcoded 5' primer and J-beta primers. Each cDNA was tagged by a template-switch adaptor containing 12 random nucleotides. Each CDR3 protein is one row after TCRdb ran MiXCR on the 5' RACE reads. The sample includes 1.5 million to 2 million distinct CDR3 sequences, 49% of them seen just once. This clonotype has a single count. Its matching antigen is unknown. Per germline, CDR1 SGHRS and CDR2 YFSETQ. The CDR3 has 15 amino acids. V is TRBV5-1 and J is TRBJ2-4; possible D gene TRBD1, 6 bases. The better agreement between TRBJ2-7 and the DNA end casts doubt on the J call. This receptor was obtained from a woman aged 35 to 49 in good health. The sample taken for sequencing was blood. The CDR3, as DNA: TGCGCCAGCAGCTTGACAGGGCAATTAACCTACGAGCAGTACTTC. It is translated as CASSLTGQLTYEQYF.